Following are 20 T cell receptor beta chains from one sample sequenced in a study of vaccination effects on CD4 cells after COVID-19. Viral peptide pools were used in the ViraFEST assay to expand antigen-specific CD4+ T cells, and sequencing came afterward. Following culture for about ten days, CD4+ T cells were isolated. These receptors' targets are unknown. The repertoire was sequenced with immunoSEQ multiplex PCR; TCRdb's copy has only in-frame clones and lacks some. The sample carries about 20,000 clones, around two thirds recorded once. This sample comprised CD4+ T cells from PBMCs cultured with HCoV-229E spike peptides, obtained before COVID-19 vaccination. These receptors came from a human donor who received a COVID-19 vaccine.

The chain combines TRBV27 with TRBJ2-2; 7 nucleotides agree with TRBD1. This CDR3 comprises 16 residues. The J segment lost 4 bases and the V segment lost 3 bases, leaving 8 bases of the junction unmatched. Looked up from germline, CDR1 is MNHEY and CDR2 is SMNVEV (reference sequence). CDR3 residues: CASSFLRQGFTGELFF. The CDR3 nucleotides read TGTGCCAGCAGTTTTCTGAGACAGGGCTTCACCGGGGAGCTGTTTTTT.

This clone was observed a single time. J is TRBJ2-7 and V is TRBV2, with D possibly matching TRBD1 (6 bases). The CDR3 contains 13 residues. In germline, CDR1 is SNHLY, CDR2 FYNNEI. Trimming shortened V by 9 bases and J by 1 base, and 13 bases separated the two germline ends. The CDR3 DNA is TGTGCCAGAACTGGGGACACTTCCTACGAGCAGTACTTC. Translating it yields CARTGDTSYEQYF.

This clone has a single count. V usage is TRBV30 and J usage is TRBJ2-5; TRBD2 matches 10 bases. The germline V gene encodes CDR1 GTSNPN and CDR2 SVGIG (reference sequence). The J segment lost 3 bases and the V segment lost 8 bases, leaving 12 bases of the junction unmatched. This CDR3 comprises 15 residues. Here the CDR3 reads CARDSGGSYEETQYF. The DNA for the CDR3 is TGTGCCCGTGATAGCGGGGGGTCTTACGAAGAGACCCAGTACTTC.

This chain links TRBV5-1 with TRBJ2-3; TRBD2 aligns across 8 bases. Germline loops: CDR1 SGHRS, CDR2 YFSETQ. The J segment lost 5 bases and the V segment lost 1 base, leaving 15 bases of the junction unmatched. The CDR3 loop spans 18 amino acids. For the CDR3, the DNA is TGCGCCAGCAGCTTGATGGTTCTCGGCGGGGGGCAAGGAGATACGCAGTATTTT. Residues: CASSLMVLGGGQGDTQYF.

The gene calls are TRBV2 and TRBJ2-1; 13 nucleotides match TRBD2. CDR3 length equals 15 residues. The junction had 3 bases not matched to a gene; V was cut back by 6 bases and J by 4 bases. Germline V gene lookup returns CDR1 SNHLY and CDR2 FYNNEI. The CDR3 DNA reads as TGTGCCAGCAGAACTAGCGGGGGGGTTTACAATGAGCAGTTCTTC. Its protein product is CASRTSGGVYNEQFF.

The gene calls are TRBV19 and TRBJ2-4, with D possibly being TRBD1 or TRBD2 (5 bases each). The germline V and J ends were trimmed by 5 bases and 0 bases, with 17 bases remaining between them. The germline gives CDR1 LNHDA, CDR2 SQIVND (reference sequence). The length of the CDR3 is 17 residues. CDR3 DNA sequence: TGTGCCAGTAGTCCGCGTGGGACCGCTTTAGCCAAAAACATTCAGTACTTC. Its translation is CASSPRGTALAKNIQYF.

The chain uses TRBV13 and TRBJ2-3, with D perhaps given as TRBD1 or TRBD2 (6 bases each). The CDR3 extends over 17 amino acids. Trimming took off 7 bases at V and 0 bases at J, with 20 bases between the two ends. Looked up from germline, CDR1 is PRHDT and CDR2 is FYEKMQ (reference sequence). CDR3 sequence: CASTVVGGPASTDTQYF. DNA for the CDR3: TGTGCCAGCACCGTAGTCGGGGGCCCGGCTAGCACAGATACGCAGTATTTT.

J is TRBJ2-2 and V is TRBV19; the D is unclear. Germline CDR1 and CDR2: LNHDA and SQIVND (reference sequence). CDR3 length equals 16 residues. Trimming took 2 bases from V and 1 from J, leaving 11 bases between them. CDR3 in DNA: TGTGCCAGTAGTATATTCGCTAGATTGAACACCGGGGAGCTGTTTTTT. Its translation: CASSIFARLNTGELFF.

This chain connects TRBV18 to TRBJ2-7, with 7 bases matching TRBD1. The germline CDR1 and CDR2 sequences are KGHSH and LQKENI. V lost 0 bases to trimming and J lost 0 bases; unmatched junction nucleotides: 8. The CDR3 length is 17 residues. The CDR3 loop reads CASSPPGLGDSSYEQYF. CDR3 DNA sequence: TGTGCCAGCTCACCACCGGGCTTAGGGGACAGCTCCTACGAGCAGTACTTC.

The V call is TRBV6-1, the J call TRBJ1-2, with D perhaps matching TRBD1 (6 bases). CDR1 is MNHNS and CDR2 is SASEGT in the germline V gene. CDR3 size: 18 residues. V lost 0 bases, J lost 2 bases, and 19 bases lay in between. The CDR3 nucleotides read TGTGCCAGCAGTGAAGCTTCGAGTTGGGGGGCGTCGAACTATGGCTACACCTTC. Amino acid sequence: CASSEASSWGASNYGYTF.

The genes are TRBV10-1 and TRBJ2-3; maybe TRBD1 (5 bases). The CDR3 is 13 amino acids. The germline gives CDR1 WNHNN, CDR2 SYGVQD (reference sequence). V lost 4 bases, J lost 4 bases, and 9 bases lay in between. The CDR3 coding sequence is TGCGCCAGCAGTGCCAGGGTTCCAGATACGCAGTATTTT. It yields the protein CASSARVPDTQYF.

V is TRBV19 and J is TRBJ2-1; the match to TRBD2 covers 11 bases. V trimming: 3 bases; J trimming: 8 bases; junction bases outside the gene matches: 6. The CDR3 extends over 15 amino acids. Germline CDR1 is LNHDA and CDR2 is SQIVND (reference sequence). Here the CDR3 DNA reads TGTGCCAGTAGTATGCTAGCGGGGGGCCTTGATGAGCAGTTCTTC. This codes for CASSMLAGGLDEQFF. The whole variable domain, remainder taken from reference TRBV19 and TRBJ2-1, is DGGITQSPKYLFRKEGQNVTLSCEQNLNHDAMYWYRQDPGQGLRLIYYSQIVNDFQKGDIAEGYSVSREKKESFPLTVTSAQKNPTAFYLCASSMLAGGLDEQFFGPGTRLTVL.

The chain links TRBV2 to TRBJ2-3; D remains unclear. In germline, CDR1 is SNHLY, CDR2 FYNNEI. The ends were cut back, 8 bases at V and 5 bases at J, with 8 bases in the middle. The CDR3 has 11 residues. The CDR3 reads CASGSLDTQYF. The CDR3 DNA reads TGTGCCAGCGGATCCCTAGATACGCAGTATTTT.

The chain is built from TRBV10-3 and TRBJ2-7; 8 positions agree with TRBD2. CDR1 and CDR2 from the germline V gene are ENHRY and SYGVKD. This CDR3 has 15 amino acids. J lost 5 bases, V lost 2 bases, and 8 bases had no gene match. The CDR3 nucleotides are TGTGCCATCAGTGAGAGGACGGGGGGGCGGGACGAGCAGTACTTC. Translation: CAISERTGGRDEQYF.

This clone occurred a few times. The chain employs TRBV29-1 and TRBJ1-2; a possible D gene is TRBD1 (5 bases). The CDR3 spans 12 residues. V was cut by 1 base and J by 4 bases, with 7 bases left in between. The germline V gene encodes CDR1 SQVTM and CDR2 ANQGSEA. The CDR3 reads CSVEGGFYGYTF. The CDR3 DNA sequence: TGCAGCGTTGAAGGGGGCTTCTATGGCTACACCTTC.

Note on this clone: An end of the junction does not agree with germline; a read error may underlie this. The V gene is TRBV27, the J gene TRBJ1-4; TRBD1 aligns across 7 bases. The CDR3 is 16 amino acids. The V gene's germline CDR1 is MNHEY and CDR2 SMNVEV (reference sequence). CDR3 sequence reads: CASRLSGTAANEKLFF. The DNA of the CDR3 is TGTGCCAGCAGATTATCAGGGACAGCAGCTAATGAAAAACTGTTTTTT.

The CDR3 coding sequence is TGTGCCAGCAGTCGGGACAGGGGGCGCGTCTCTGGCTACACCTTC. This sequence encodes CASSRDRGRVSGYTF. The chain recombines TRBV2 with TRBJ1-2, with TRBD1 identical over 12 bases. CDR3 length: 15 residues. Germline V gene sequence: CDR1 SNHLY, CDR2 FYNNEI. The junction had 8 bases not matched to a gene; V was cut back by 5 bases and J by 7 bases.

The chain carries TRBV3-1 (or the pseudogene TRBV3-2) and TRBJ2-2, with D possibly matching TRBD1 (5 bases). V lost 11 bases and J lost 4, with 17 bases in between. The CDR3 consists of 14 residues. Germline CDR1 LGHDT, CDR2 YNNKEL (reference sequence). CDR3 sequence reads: CACTFQGGTGELFF. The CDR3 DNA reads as TGTGCCTGCACTTTCCAGGGCGGCACCGGGGAGCTGTTTTTT.

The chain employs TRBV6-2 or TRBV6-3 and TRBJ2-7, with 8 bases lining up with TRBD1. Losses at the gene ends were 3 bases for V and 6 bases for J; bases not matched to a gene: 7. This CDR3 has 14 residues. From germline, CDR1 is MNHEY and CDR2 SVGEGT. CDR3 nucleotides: TGTGCCAGCAGTTATGCCCAGGGGGCGTTCGAGCAGTACTTC. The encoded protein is CASSYAQGAFEQYF.

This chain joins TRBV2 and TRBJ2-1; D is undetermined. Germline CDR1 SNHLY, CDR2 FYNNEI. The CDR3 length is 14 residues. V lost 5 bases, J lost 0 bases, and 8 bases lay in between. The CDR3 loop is CASSPSSSYNEQFF. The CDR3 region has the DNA TGTGCCAGCAGTCCGTCTAGCTCCTACAATGAGCAGTTCTTC. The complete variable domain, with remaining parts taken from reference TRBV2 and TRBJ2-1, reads EPEVTQTPSHQVTQMGQEVILRCVPISNHLYFYWYRQILGQKVEFLVSFYNNEISEKSEIFDDQFSVERPDGSNFTLKIRSTKLEDSAMYFCASSPSSSYNEQFFGPGTRLTVL.